This T cell receptor (beta chain) was obtained from a study of blood T cell repertoires in COVID-19. On the study more broadly: Whether acute or convalescent, the COVID-19 samples came from the United States, Italy and Spain. T cells, B-cell-depleted T cells, or PBMCs supplied cDNA or gDNA.

Original analysis: Estimates of nucleated cell counts were drawn from the amplification of reference gene primers. The assay was immunoSEQ multiplex PCR, and TCRdb's table has in-frame clones only and misses some. That table gives V, J and clone size, and the DNA gave D and trimming. This table has about 270,000 clones, 89% appearing once. Per the germline V gene, CDR1 is LNHNV and CDR2 is YYDKDF (reference sequence). After removal of 6 bases from V and 4 bases from J, the junction contained 9 bases not matched to a gene. The CDR3 sequence is 15 residues long. Sample: peripheral blood. This chain links TRBV15 with TRBJ2-1; 7 bases are shared with TRBD1. This receptor was identified in a man aged 45 to 65 with acute or convalescent COVID-19. The CDR3 region has the DNA TGTGCCACCAGAGTCCCGGGACAGTATTACAATGAGCAGTTCTTC. It codes for CATRVPGQYYNEQFF.